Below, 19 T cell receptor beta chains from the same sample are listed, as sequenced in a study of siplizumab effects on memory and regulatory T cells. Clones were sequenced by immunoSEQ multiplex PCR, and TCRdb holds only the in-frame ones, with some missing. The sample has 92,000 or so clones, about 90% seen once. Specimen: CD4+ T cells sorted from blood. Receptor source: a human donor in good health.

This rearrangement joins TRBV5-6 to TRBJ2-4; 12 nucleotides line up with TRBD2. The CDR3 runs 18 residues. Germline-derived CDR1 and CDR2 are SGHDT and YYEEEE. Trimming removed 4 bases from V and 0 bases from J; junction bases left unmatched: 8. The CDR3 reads CASSTRTSGVLAKNIQYF. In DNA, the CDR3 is TGTGCCAGCAGCACCAGGACTAGCGGGGTCCTAGCCAAAAACATTCAGTACTTC.

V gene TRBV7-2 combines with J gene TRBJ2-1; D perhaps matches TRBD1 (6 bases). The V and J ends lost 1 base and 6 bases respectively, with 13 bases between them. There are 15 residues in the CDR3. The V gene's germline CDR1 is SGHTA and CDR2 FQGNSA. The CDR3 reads CASSLDGQSVNEQFF. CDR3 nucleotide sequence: TGTGCCAGCAGCTTAGACGGACAGTCTGTCAATGAGCAGTTCTTC.

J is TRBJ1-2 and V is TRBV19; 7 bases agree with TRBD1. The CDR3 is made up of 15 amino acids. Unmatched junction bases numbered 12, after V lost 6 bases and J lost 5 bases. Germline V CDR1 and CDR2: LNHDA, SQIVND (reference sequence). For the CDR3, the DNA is TGTGCCAGTAGAGAAGGACAGGCGGCCTTGTATGGCTACACCTTC. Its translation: CASREGQAALYGYTF.

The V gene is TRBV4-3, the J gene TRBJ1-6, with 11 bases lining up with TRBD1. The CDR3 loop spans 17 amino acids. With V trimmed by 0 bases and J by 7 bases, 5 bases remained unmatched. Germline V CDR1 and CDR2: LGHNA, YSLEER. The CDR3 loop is CASSQDQGQGGNSPLHF. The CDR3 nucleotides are TGCGCCAGCAGCCAAGATCAGGGACAGGGGGGAAATTCACCCCTCCACTTT.

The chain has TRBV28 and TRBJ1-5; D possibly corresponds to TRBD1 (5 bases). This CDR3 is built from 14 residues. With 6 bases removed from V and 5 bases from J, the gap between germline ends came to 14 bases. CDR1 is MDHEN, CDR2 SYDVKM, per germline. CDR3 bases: TGTGCCAGCAGCTCCACAGGATTAGATCAGCCCCAGCATTTT. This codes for CASSSTGLDQPQHF. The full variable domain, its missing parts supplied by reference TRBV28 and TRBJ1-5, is DVKVTQSSRYLVKRTGEKVFLECVQDMDHENMFWYRQDPGLGLRLIYFSYDVKMKEKGDIPEGYSVSREKKERFSLILESASTNQTSMYLCASSSTGLDQPQHFGDGTRLSIL.

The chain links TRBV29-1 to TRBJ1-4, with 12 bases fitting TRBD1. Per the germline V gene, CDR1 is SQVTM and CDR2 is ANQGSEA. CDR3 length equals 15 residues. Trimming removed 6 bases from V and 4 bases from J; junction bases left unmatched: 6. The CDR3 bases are TGCAGCGTGAAGGGACAGGGGGCCCGTAATGAAAAACTGTTTTTT. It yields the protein CSVKGQGARNEKLFF.

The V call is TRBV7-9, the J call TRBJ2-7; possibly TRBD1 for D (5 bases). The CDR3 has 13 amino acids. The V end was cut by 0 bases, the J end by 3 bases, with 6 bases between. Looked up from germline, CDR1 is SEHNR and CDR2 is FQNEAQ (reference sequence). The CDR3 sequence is CASSLAGLYEQYF. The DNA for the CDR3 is TGTGCCAGCAGCTTAGCGGGGCTCTACGAGCAGTACTTC.

Here the CDR3 reads CASRRDSTDTQYF. The CDR3 DNA is TGTGCCAGCAGGCGGGACTCCACAGATACGCAGTATTTT. The chain combines TRBV6-5 with TRBJ2-3; a weak D match, TRBD2 (6 bases). This CDR3 comprises 13 residues. Trimming stripped 6 bases from V and 2 bases from J, with 9 bases between. Germline assignment: CDR1 MNHEY and CDR2 SVGAGI.

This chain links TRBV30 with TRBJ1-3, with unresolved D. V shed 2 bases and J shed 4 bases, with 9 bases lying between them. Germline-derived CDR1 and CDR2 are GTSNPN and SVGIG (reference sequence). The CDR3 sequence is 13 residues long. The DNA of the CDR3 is TGTGCCTGGAGTATCGCAAGAGGAAACACCATATATTTT. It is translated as CAWSIARGNTIYF.

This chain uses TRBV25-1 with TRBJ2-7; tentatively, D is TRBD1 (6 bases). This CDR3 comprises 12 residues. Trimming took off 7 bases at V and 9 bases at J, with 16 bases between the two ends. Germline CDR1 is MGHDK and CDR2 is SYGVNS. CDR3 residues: CASKGVIFRQYF. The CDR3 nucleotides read TGTGCCAGCAAGGGGGTGATTTTTCGGCAGTACTTC.

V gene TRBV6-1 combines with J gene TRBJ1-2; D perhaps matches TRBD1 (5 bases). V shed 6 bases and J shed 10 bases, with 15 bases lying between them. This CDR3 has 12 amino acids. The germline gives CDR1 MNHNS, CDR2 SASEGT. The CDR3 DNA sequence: TGTGCCAGCAGGAGTTCAGGGACCCACTACACCTTC. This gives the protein CASRSSGTHYTF.

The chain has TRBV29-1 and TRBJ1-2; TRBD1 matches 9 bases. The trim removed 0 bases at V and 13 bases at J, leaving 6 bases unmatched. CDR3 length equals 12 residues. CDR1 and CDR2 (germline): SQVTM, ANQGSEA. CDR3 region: CSVEDIRTGVTF. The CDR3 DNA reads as TGCAGCGTTGAAGATATCAGGACAGGGGTCACCTTC.

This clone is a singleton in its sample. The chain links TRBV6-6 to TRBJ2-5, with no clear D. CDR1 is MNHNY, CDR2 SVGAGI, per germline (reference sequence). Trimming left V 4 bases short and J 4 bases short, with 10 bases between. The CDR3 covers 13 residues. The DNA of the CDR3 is TGTGCCAGCAGTTTGAGAGGCCCAGAGACCCAGTACTTC. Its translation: CASSLRGPETQYF.

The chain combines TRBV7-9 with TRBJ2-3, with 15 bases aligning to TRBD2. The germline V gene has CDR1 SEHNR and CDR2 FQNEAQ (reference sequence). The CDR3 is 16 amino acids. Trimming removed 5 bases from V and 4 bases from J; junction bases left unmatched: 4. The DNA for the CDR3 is TGTGCCAGCAGCCGCAGGACTAGCGGGAGGGCAGATACGCAGTATTTT. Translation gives CASSRRTSGRADTQYF.

CDR3 sequence: CASSLFGGATDTQYF. In nucleotides, the CDR3 is TGTGCCAGCAGCTTATTCGGCGGGGCCACAGATACGCAGTATTTT. This chain uses TRBV7-6 with TRBJ2-3; D is perhaps TRBD2 (6 bases). The CDR3 loop spans 15 amino acids. Germline assignment: CDR1 SGHVS and CDR2 FNYEAQ. V gave up 2 bases and J gave up 2 bases, with 11 bases separating them.

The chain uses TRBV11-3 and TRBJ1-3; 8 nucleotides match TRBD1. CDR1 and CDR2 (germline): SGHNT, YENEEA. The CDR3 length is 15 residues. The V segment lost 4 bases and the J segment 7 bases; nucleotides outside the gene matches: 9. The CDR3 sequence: CASSSRGRLGNTIYF. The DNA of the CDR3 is TGTGCCAGCAGCTCCAGGGGGCGACTTGGGAACACCATATATTTT. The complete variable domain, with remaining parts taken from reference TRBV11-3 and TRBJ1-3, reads EAGVVQSPRYKIIEKKQPVAFWCNPISGHNTLYWYLQNLGQGPELLIRYENEEAVDDSQLPKDRFSAERLKGVDSTLKIQPAELGDSAVYLCASSSRGRLGNTIYFGEGSWLTVV.

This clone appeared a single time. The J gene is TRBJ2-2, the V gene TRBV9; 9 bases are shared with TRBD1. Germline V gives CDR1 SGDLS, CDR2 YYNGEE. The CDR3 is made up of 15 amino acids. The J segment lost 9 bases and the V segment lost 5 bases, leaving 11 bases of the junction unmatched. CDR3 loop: CASRGTRTGDRELFF. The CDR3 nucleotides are TGTGCCAGCAGAGGGACGAGGACAGGGGATAGGGAGCTGTTTTTT.

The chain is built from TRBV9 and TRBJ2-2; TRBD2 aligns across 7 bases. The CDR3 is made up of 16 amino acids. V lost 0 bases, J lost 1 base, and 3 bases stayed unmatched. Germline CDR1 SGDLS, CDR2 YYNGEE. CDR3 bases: TGTGCCAGCAGCGTAGGAGGGGAGGGGAACACCGGGGAGCTGTTTTTT. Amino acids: CASSVGGEGNTGELFF. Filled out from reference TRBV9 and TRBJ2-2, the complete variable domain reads DSGVTQTPKHLITATGQRVTLRCSPRSGDLSVYWYQQSLDQGLQFLIQYYNGEERAKGNILERFSAQQFPDLHSELNLSSLELGDSALYFCASSVGGEGNTGELFFGEGSRLTVL.

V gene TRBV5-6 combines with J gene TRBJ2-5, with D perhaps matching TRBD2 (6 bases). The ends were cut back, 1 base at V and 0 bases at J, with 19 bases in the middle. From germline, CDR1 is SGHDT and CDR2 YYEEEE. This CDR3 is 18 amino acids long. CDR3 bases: TGTGCCAGCAGCTTGAAATGGGGCGGAGGGGAGTACCAAGAGACCCAGTACTTC. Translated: CASSLKWGGGEYQETQYF.